This section outlines one T cell receptor beta chain sequence together with its context. The target antigen is unknown. This entry comes from a study of immune evolution from preneoplasia to lung adenocarcinoma. Overall study context: HLA loss of heterozygosity: about 7% AIS, around 16% MIA, roughly 35% ADC, none AAH.

Libraries were prepared by immunoSEQ multiplex PCR; TCRdb keeps only in-frame clonotypes and omits some of them. The sample has several thousand clones, approximately 85% seen once. Broader study findings: Top clone frequencies peaked in normal lung, apparently declining through invasive adenocarcinoma.

The sequencing input was FFPE atypical adenomatous hyperplasia tissue from the lung. Subset meaning: atypical adenomatous hyperplasia (AAH), lung preneoplasia. The receptor comes from a person aged 65-85 years with lung adenocarcinoma.

This CDR3 is CASSQQTGEGDEKLFF. Written as DNA, the CDR3 is TGTGCCAGCAGCCAACAGACAGGGGAGGGTGATGAAAAACTGTTTTTT. The chain links TRBV14 to TRBJ1-4, with 8 bases aligning to TRBD1. The CDR3 contains 16 residues. V was clipped by 2 bases and J by 6 bases; unmatched bases: 8. The germline V gene encodes CDR1 SGHDN and CDR2 FVKESK.